Shown below are 10 T cell receptor beta chains from a single sample sequenced in a study of blood T cell repertoires in COVID-19. The assay was immunoSEQ multiplex PCR, and TCRdb's table has in-frame clones only and misses some. The table shows some 110,000 clones, with approximately 80% occurring only once. Specimen: peripheral blood. These receptors came from a woman aged 80 or older with active or convalescent COVID-19.

In its sample, this clone was seen once. This sequence joins TRBV28 and TRBJ2-7; 14 bases align to TRBD2. This CDR3 comprises 17 residues. J gave up 3 bases and V 6 bases, and 10 bases lay outside the gene matches. Germline V gene sequence: CDR1 MDHEN, CDR2 SYDVKM. CDR3 residues: CASSGLAGGKYIYEQYF. DNA of the CDR3: TGTGCCAGCAGCGGACTAGCGGGAGGCAAATATATCTACGAGCAGTACTTC.

The gene calls are TRBV28 and TRBJ1-4; 10 bases line up with TRBD1. This CDR3 has 15 amino acids. The junction had 5 bases not matched to a gene; V was cut back by 5 bases and J by 5 bases. The germline CDR1 and CDR2 sequences are MDHEN and SYDVKM. The CDR3 sequence is CASSRQGAGNEKLFF. CDR3 DNA: TGTGCCAGCAGTAGACAGGGGGCAGGGAATGAAAAACTGTTTTTT.

The chain joins TRBV9 to TRBJ1-1, with TRBD1 matching over 7 bases. Germline trimming cut 3 bases from V and 1 base from J; bases unmatched to any gene: 9. Per germline, CDR1 SGDLS and CDR2 YYNGEE. There are 16 residues in the CDR3. CDR3 protein: CASSARKGQQNTEAFF. DNA for the CDR3: TGTGCCAGCAGCGCGCGAAAGGGACAGCAGAACACTGAAGCTTTCTTT.

V gene TRBV30 combines with J gene TRBJ1-1, with D possibly matching TRBD1 (5 bases). The CDR3 spans 14 residues. The V gene lost 3 bases and the J gene lost 3 bases, with 14 bases spanning the gap. Germline CDR1 is GTSNPN and CDR2 is SVGIG (reference sequence). DNA of the CDR3: TGTGCCTGGAGGCCAGATGTCAGGGACACTGAAGCTTTCTTT. Translated, it gives CAWRPDVRDTEAFF.

This chain joins TRBV6-2 or TRBV6-3 and TRBJ2-4, with 13 positions matching TRBD2. Trimming cost V 5 bases and J 4 bases; bases outside gene matches: 2. Germline V gene lookup returns CDR1 MNHEY and CDR2 SVGEGT. The CDR3 extends over 15 amino acids. CDR3 DNA: TGTGCCAGCAGTACACTAGCGGGAGGGAAAAACATTCAGTACTTC. Protein sequence: CASSTLAGGKNIQYF.

The genes are TRBV2 and TRBJ1-6, with D maybe TRBD1 (6 bases). Germline assignment: CDR1 SNHLY and CDR2 FYNNEI. V lost 7 bases and J 7 bases, leaving 11 bases between the germline ends. This CDR3 spans 13 amino acids. In DNA, the CDR3 is TGTGCCAGCAACGGACAGATGAATTCACCCCTCCACTTT. Its protein product is CASNGQMNSPLHF.

This clone has more than one count but fewer than ten. This chain joins TRBV7-6 and TRBJ2-7; 13 bases align to TRBD2. Trimming took 0 bases from V and 7 from J; bases not matched to a gene: 3. The germline V gene has CDR1 SGHVS and CDR2 FNYEAQ. The CDR3 extends over 15 amino acids. Here the CDR3 DNA reads TGTGCCAGCAGCTTAGCGGGACTAGCGGGGTTTGAGCAGTACTTC. Translated: CASSLAGLAGFEQYF.

This clone was seen just once. The chain has TRBV4-1 and TRBJ1-2; D remains unclear. The germline V gene has CDR1 MGHRA and CDR2 YSYEKL. CDR3 length equals 14 residues. V was clipped by 5 bases and J by 1 base, with 11 bases between them. CDR3 in DNA: TGCGCCAGCAGCGTCCAACAGAGTAACTATGGCTACACCTTC. Its translation: CASSVQQSNYGYTF.

The chain employs TRBV9 and TRBJ2-5; TRBD1 aligns across 8 bases. J lost 9 bases, V lost 0 bases, and 10 bases had no gene match. Per the germline V gene, CDR1 is SGDLS and CDR2 is YYNGEE. The CDR3 sequence is 15 residues long. For the CDR3, the DNA is TGTGCCAGCAGCGTAGCTGGGTCAGGGGGCGAGTCCCAGTACTTC. This codes for CASSVAGSGGESQYF.

The sample holds one count of this clone. The V gene is TRBV7-2, the J gene TRBJ2-1; 9 bases are shared with TRBD1. This CDR3 has 16 residues. From germline, CDR1 is SGHTA and CDR2 FQGNSA. Trimming cost V 1 base and J 8 bases; bases outside gene matches: 9. In DNA form, the CDR3 reads TGTGCCAGCAGCTTAGGTCGTAGGACAGGGGCCTATGAGCAGTTCTTC. Protein product: CASSLGRRTGAYEQFF.